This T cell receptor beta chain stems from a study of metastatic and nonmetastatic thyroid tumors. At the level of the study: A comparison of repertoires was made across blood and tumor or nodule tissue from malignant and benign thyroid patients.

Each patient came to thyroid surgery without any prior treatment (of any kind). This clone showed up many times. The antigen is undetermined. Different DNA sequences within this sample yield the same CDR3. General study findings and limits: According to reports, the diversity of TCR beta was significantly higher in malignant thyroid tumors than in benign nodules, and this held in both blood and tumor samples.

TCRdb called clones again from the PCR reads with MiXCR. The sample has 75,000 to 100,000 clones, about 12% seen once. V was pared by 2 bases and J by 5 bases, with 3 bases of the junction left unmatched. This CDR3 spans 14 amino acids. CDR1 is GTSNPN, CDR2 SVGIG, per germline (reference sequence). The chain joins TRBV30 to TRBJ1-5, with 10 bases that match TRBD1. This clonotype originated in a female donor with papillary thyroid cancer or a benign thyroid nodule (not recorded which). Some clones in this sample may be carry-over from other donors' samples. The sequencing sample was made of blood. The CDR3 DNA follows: TGTGCCTGGAGTCTGGGACAGGGGCATCAGCCCCAGCATTTT. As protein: CAWSLGQGHQPQHF. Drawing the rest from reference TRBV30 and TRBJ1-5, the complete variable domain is SQTIHQWPATLVQPVGSPLSLECTVEGTSNPNLYWYRQAAGRGLQLLFYSVGIGQISSEVPQNLSASRPQDRQFILSSKKLLLSDSGFYLCAWSLGQGHQPQHFGDGTRLSIL.